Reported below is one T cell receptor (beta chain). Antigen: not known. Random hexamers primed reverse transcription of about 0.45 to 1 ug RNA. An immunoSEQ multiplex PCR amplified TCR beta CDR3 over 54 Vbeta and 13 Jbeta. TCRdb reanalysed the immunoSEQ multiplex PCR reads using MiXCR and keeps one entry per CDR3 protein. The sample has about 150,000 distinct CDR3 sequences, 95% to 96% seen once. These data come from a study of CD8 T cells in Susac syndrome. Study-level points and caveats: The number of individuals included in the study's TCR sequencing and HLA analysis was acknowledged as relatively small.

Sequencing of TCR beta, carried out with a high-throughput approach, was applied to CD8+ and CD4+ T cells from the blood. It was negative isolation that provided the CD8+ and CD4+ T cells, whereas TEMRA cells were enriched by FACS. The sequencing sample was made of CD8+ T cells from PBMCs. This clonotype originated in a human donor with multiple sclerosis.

CDR3 bases: TGTGCCAGTCACTCGGGAGAACACACCGGGGAGCTGTTTTTT. Its translation: CASHSGEHTGELFF. The chain recombines TRBV19 with TRBJ2-2, with a possible D match to TRBD2 (6 bases). The CDR3 length is 14 residues. V was shortened by 8 bases and J by 3 bases, with 13 bases between the two germline ends. CDR1 is LNHDA, CDR2 SQIVND, per germline (reference sequence).